The entry below gives a single TCR beta chain sequence along with its context. Its antigen is currently unknown. Selected positively for CCR7 and CD45RO-negative, naive CD8 cells excluded terminally differentiated effector memory CD45RA+ cells. Trimming at V came to 3 bases and at J to 3 bases, leaving 5 bases not matched to a gene. The CDR3 covers 17 residues. Germline V gives CDR1 SEHNR, CDR2 FQNEAQ (reference sequence). This sample stems from a study of shared clonotypes between healthy human individuals. General study findings and limits: Clonotype sharing among donors was expected to depend on sequencing depth. As a rule, naive subsets had a larger estimated richness than memory subsets.

Genomic DNA belonging to each subset was distributed in equal measure over several immunoSEQ plates. The authors' processing: Filtering differed for immunoSEQ, which gave only junction sequences without quality scores. Method: immunoSEQ multiplex PCR; TCRdb's copy keeps in-frame clones and lacks some. D and trimming come from the DNA, and the V and J calls and clone size come from that table. The data contain about 600,000 clones, roughly 98% of them singletons. The chain is built from TRBV7-9 and TRBJ1-4; 12 nucleotides agree with TRBD1. The source of this sequence is a man in his thirties or forties in good health. Material for sequencing was naive CD8+ T cells sorted from blood. The CDR3 coding sequence is TGTGCCAGCAGCTTTAAGGGACAGGGGGCACCTAATGAAAAACTGTTTTTT. It codes for CASSFKGQGAPNEKLFF.